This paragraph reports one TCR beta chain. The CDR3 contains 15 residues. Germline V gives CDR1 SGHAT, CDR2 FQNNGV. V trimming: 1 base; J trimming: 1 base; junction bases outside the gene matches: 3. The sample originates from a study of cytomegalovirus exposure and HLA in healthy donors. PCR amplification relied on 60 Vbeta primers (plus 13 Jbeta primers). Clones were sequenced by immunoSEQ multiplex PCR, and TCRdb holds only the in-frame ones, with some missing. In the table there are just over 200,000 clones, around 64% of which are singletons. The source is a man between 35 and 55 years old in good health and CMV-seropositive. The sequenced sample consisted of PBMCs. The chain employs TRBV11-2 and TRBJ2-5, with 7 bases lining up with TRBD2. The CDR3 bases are TGTGCCAGCAGCTTAGGGGGGGGAACCCAAGAGACCCAGTACTTC. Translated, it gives CASSLGGGTQETQYF.